These 29 T cell receptor beta chains originate from one sample sequenced in a study of post-analysis software for immune sequencing data. Study-level points and caveats: Five TRBV segments appeared more often in patients than in controls, and TRBV5-6, TRBV5-1 and TRBV20-1 were among these.

Unique molecular identifiers were carried by the TCR beta cDNA libraries. TCRdb redid the calling of the PCR reads with MiXCR, one entry per CDR3 protein. The sample holds roughly 800,000 distinct CDR3 sequences; 53% are singletons and the top ten take under 6%. What these receptors recognize is not known. Sequencing used blood. These receptors all come from a girl aged 10 to 17 with multiple sclerosis.

This clonotype was observed a few times. This chain links TRBV20-1 with TRBJ2-5, with 7 bases fitting TRBD2. V lost 5 bases, J lost 5 bases, and 8 bases stayed unmatched. In germline, CDR1 is DFQATT, CDR2 SNEGSKA (reference sequence). This CDR3 is 13 amino acids long. The CDR3: CSAPREGGETQYF. The CDR3 DNA reads TGCAGTGCTCCCAGGGAGGGAGGGGAGACCCAGTACTTC.

The chain carries TRBV7-8 and TRBJ1-1; D unresolved. The V end was cut by 1 base, the J end by 5 bases, with 8 bases between. The CDR3 loop spans 13 amino acids. Germline-derived CDR1 and CDR2 are SGHVS and FQNEAQ. The CDR3 loop is CASSLVSRTEAFF. The CDR3 DNA reads TGTGCCAGCAGCTTAGTATCCCGGACTGAAGCTTTCTTT.

V is TRBV29-1 and J is TRBJ2-1; TRBD2 matches 8 bases. CDR3 size: 14 residues. V gave up 7 bases and J gave up 3 bases; unmatched junction bases: 8. From germline, CDR1 is SQVTM and CDR2 ANQGSEA. DNA for the CDR3: TGCAGCGCCCAAGTAGCGGGGAGCTACAATGAGCAGTTCTTC. Translation: CSAQVAGSYNEQFF.

This clonotype was recorded a few times. This sequence joins TRBV5-5 and TRBJ2-7; TRBD2 matches 7 bases. The CDR3 length is 20 residues. CDR1 and CDR2 (germline): SGHKS, YYEKEE (reference sequence). V gave up 4 bases and J gave up 0 bases; unmatched junction bases: 22. The CDR3 DNA is TGTGCCAGCAGCCGTAGGGCGGGTAAGGGTCTAGCGGACTTCTCCTACGAGCAGTACTTC. Its translation: CASSRRAGKGLADFSYEQYF.

This clonotype has a handful of counts. The chain is built from TRBV7-2 and TRBJ2-5; D uncertain. The J call is in doubt because the DNA end fits TRBJ2-7 better. CDR1 is SGHTA, CDR2 FQGNSA, per germline. The CDR3 has 15 residues. The CDR3 coding sequence is TGTGCCAGCAGCTTAGCGCCAGCTAGTTTAGACGAGCAGTACTTC. It encodes CASSLAPASLDEQYF.

The rearrangement joins TRBV20-1 to TRBJ2-7, with D tentatively TRBD2 (6 bases). The CDR3 runs 14 residues. The ends were cut back, 3 bases at V and 2 bases at J, with 14 bases in the middle. Germline V gene sequence: CDR1 DFQATT, CDR2 SNEGSKA (reference sequence). The CDR3 DNA sequence: TGCAGTGCTAGGGCTCGGGGGTTCCCCTACGAGCAGTACTTC. This sequence encodes CSARARGFPYEQYF.

The J gene is TRBJ1-2, the V gene TRBV29-1, with D perhaps TRBD1 (6 bases). Germline V gives CDR1 SQVTM, CDR2 ANQGSEA. The CDR3 totals 11 residues. V was clipped by 3 bases and J by 6 bases, with 8 bases between them. The CDR3 is CSVENRDGYTF. CDR3 bases: TGCAGCGTTGAGAACAGGGATGGCTACACCTTC.

This clonotype was found a few times. This chain connects TRBV15 to TRBJ2-3; D is possibly TRBD2 (7 bases). Per the germline V gene, CDR1 is LNHNV and CDR2 is YYDKDF (reference sequence). The length of the CDR3 is 15 residues. Trimming removed 0 bases at V and 4 bases at J, with 11 bases between. The CDR3 sequence is CATSRDPGGPDTQYF. Written as DNA, the CDR3 is TGTGCCACCAGCAGAGATCCGGGGGGCCCAGATACGCAGTATTTT. The variable domain in full, with the rest retrieved from reference TRBV15 and TRBJ2-3, is DAMVIQNPRYQVTQFGKPVTLSCSQTLNHNVMYWYQQKSSQAPKLLFHYYDKDFNNEADTPDNFQSRRPNTSFCFLDIRSPGLGDTAMYLCATSRDPGGPDTQYFGPGTRLTVL.

This chain links TRBV7-6 with TRBJ2-7, with 10 bases lining up with TRBD2. This CDR3 region has 17 residues. CDR1 is SGHVS and CDR2 is FNYEAQ in the germline V gene. The ends lost 1 base at V and 4 bases at J; junction bases unmatched: 10. The CDR3 protein is CASSLVASGSQSYEQYF. The CDR3 DNA reads TGTGCCAGCAGCTTAGTTGCTAGCGGGAGTCAGTCGTACGAGCAGTACTTC.

The rearrangement uses TRBV5-1 and TRBJ1-4; 10 bases map to TRBD1. The CDR3 consists of 15 residues. Germline lookup yields CDR1 SGHRS and CDR2 YFSETQ. The V segment lost 5 bases and the J segment 4 bases; nucleotides outside the gene matches: 5. CDR3 in DNA: TGCGCCAGCAGGACAGGGGGCGCTGATAATGAAAAACTGTTTTTT. Translation: CASRTGGADNEKLFF. The complete variable domain, with remaining parts taken from reference TRBV5-1 and TRBJ1-4, reads KAGVTQTPRYLIKTRGQQVTLSCSPISGHRSVSWYQQTPGQGLQFLFEYFSETQRNKGNFPGRFSGRQFSNSRSEMNVSTLELGDSALYLCASRTGGADNEKLFFGSGTQLSVL.

The V gene is TRBV20-1, the J gene TRBJ2-7; D tentatively fits TRBD1 or TRBD2 (5 bases each). Germline lookup yields CDR1 DFQATT and CDR2 SNEGSKA (reference sequence). V lost 6 bases to trimming and J lost 2 bases, with 17 bases between them. This CDR3 contains 14 residues. The CDR3 is CSAQITGATYEQYF. CDR3 coding DNA: TGCAGTGCCCAAATTACCGGGGCAACCTACGAGCAGTACTTC.

The rearrangement uses TRBV20-1 and TRBJ2-7; the match to TRBD2 covers 13 bases. Losses at the gene ends were 0 bases for V and 3 bases for J; bases not matched to a gene: 2. Germline values: CDR1 DFQATT, CDR2 SNEGSKA (reference sequence). The CDR3 sequence is 15 residues long. The CDR3, as DNA: TGCAGTGCTAGAGAGGGACTAGCGGGACTCTACGAGCAGTACTTC. As protein: CSAREGLAGLYEQYF.

This CDR3 is CASSLRYTDGYTF. The CDR3 nucleotides read TGCGCCAGCAGCTTGAGGTACACCGATGGCTACACCTTC. The V and J genes are TRBV5-1 and TRBJ1-2; D uncertain. The germline V gene has CDR1 SGHRS and CDR2 YFSETQ. The V end lost 1 base, the J end lost 6 bases, and 10 bases lay between the germline ends. CDR3 length equals 13 residues.

V usage is TRBV3-1 and J usage is TRBJ1-1; D perhaps matches TRBD1 (5 bases). CDR1 is LGHDT, CDR2 YNNKEL, per germline (reference sequence). The CDR3 loop spans 13 amino acids. V was shortened by 4 bases and J by 5 bases, with 11 bases between the two germline ends. The CDR3 bases are TGTGCCAGCAGCCCCGAAGGACATACTGAAGCTTTCTTT. This translates into CASSPEGHTEAFF.

V gene TRBV7-2 combines with J gene TRBJ2-1, with unresolved D. V was clipped by 5 bases and J by 7 bases, with 12 bases between them. This CDR3 spans 13 amino acids. Germline CDR1 SGHTA, CDR2 FQGNSA. CDR3 nucleotides: TGTGCCAGCAGCCCGCACAAGGGTAATGAGCAGTTCTTC. Amino acid sequence: CASSPHKGNEQFF.

The chain carries TRBV24-1 and TRBJ2-3, with 10 bases that match TRBD2. This CDR3 contains 15 residues. CDR1 and CDR2 (germline): KGHDR, SFDVKD. V was pared by 4 bases and J by 9 bases, with 9 bases of the junction left unmatched. CDR3 region: CATSEPSGSPGTQYF. Here the CDR3 DNA reads TGTGCCACCAGTGAGCCTAGCGGGAGCCCAGGGACGCAGTATTTT.

CDR3 sequence: CASSEAIRGGGYTF. CDR3 nucleotide sequence: TGTGCCAGCAGTGAAGCAATCAGGGGAGGTGGCTACACCTTC. V is TRBV2 and J is TRBJ1-2; D possibly corresponds to TRBD1 (6 bases). V was clipped by 0 bases and J by 7 bases, with 12 bases between them. This CDR3 comprises 14 residues. The germline gives CDR1 SNHLY, CDR2 FYNNEI.

This clonotype was seen more than once but under ten times. V gene TRBV5-1 combines with J gene TRBJ2-1, with D unclear. V lost 0 bases and J 5 bases, leaving 18 bases between the germline ends. The CDR3 has 17 residues. Germline lookup yields CDR1 SGHRS and CDR2 YFSETQ. The chain's CDR3 is CASSLGDVGSWDNEQFF. The DNA of the CDR3 is TGCGCCAGCAGCTTGGGAGACGTGGGGTCGTGGGACAATGAGCAGTTCTTC.

The gene calls are TRBV10-3 and TRBJ2-5; D not certain. The end of the DNA aligns better with TRBJ2-7, so the J call may be wrong. CDR1 is ENHRY and CDR2 is SYGVKD in the germline V gene. The CDR3 contains 14 residues. CDR3 residues: CAIGRTELSHEQYF. CDR3 nucleotides: TGTGCCATCGGCCGGACGGAACTTAGCCACGAGCAGTACTTC.

This clonotype showed up just a few times. The rearrangement links TRBV20-1 to TRBJ2-3; D gene ambiguous. V lost 6 bases and J lost 0, with 10 bases in between. The germline gives CDR1 DFQATT, CDR2 SNEGSKA (reference sequence). The CDR3 contains 13 residues. CDR3 coding DNA: TGCAGTGCCCAAAATCCGAGCACAGATACGCAGTATTTT. Protein sequence: CSAQNPSTDTQYF.

The V gene is TRBV19, the J gene TRBJ2-7, with D hard to call. Germline lookup yields CDR1 LNHDA and CDR2 SQIVND (reference sequence). The CDR3 is 13 residues long. V lost 3 bases, J lost 4 bases, and 10 bases lay in between. Here the CDR3 reads CASSIWLNYEQYF. The CDR3 coding sequence is TGTGCCAGTAGTATTTGGCTGAATTACGAGCAGTACTTC.

The chain has TRBV5-1 and TRBJ2-4, with 8 nucleotides matching TRBD2. The end of the DNA is better explained by TRBJ2-7, so the J call may be wrong. Germline CDR1 reads SGHRS; CDR2 reads YFSETQ. This CDR3 spans 14 amino acids. The CDR3 DNA reads TGCGCCAGCAGCTTGCCTAGCGGGTCTACCGAGCAGTACTTC. Its translation is CASSLPSGSTEQYF.

This clonotype was found a few times. The chain couples TRBV12-3 or TRBV12-4 to TRBJ2-5, with D possibly matching TRBD1 (5 bases). Trimming cost V 6 bases and J 4 bases, with 18 bases left between them. CDR3 length: 15 amino acids. CDR3 coding DNA: TGTGCCAGCAGCCACTCCGCAGGGTGGGGAGAGACCCAGTACTTC. Its protein product is CASSHSAGWGETQYF.

The rearrangement links TRBV7-8 to TRBJ2-5; possibly TRBD1 for D (6 bases). CDR1 is SGHVS and CDR2 is FQNEAQ in the germline V gene. The CDR3 spans 15 residues. V lost 5 bases and J lost 2, with 15 bases in between. CDR3 loop: CASSPSLRGQETQYF. The DNA for the CDR3 is TGTGCCAGCAGCCCATCCCTCAGGGGTCAAGAGACCCAGTACTTC. The full variable domain, with the rest looked up from reference TRBV7-8 and TRBJ2-5, is GAGVSQSPRYKVAKRGQDVALRCDPISGHVSLFWYQQALGQGPEFLTYFQNEAQLDKSGLPSDRFFAERPEGSVSTLKIQRTQQEDSAVYLCASSPSLRGQETQYFGPGTRLLVL.

Comment on this clonotype: The junction does not match germline at one end; this may be a read error. The genes are TRBV4-1 and TRBJ2-7; 9 nucleotides agree with TRBD1. This CDR3 is 18 amino acids long. CDR1 is MGHRA and CDR2 is YSYEKL in the germline V gene. CDR3 coding DNA: TGCGCCAGCAACCAAGGGAATAACTTGGGACAGGGCTCCTACGAGCAGTACTTC. Translating it yields CASNQGNNLGQGSYEQYF.

In this sample, this clonotype turned up a few times. J is TRBJ2-1 and V is TRBV10-3, with 13 bases fitting TRBD2. The germline gives CDR1 ENHRY, CDR2 SYGVKD. Unmatched junction bases numbered 0, after V lost 4 bases and J lost 3 bases. This CDR3 is built from 15 residues. This chain's CDR3 is CAISGTSGGYNEQFF. CDR3 sequence (DNA): TGTGCCATCAGTGGGACTAGCGGGGGCTACAATGAGCAGTTCTTC.

This chain uses TRBV24-1 with TRBJ2-3, with D hard to call. The CDR3 runs to 18 residues. V lost 2 bases and J lost 0, with 17 bases in between. From germline, CDR1 is KGHDR and CDR2 SFDVKD. Written as DNA, the CDR3 is TGTGCCACCAGTGATTACAGAATCTCTTCCCTTAGCACAGATACGCAGTATTTT. The encoded protein is CATSDYRISSLSTDTQYF.

The V call is TRBV4-2, the J call TRBJ2-4; TRBD2 matches at 10 bases. V trimming: 0 bases; J trimming: 4 bases; junction bases outside the gene matches: 0. Germline CDR1 LGHNA, CDR2 YNFKEQ. The CDR3 loop spans 15 amino acids. This CDR3 reads CASSQELAGKNIQYF. The CDR3, as DNA: TGTGCCAGCAGCCAAGAACTAGCGGGGAAAAACATTCAGTACTTC.

This chain joins TRBV20-1 and TRBJ2-3, with 7 bases aligning to TRBD2. Looked up from germline, CDR1 is DFQATT and CDR2 is SNEGSKA (reference sequence). V gave up 0 bases and J gave up 6 bases; unmatched junction bases: 9. The CDR3 is 15 amino acids. The CDR3 DNA sequence: TGCAGTGCTAGAGATCCGGATCTGGGGGGGGATACGCAGTATTTT. Its translation is CSARDPDLGGDTQYF.